This TCR beta chain appears in the sequencing data of a study of vaccination and CD4 T cells after COVID-19. For the study at large: SARS-CoV-2, HCoV-NL63, HCoV-OC43 and HCoV-229E supplied the overlapping spike peptides used to stimulate cells.

This clonotype was observed a few times. What it binds is not known. Sequencing of DNA taken from cultured CD4+ T cells relied on the Oncomine TCR Beta short-read assay. TCRdb reprocessed the PCR reads with MiXCR, giving one entry per CDR3 protein. The table records 15,000 to 20,000 distinct CDR3 sequences, roughly 69% of them present only once. This sample's treatment: roughly 11-day PBMC culture with coronavirus spike peptide pools or control peptides (ViraFEST assay). In the ViraFEST assay, peptide-pool expansion preceded TCR sequencing of expanded clonotypes. Half the medium was replaced with fresh IL-2 medium on days 3 and 7. Between the trimmed V and J ends, which lost 3 bases and 4 bases, there was a span of 12 bases. The CDR3 totals 14 residues. The germline V gene has CDR1 MDHEN and CDR2 SYDVKM.

The chain carries TRBV28 and TRBJ1-2; D ambiguous. The specimen was CD4+ T cells from blood, cultured in vitro. The receptor comes from a human donor who had recovered from COVID-19. The DNA of the CDR3 is TGTGCCAGCAGTTTGTCCGGGGATGGCTATGGCTACACCTTC. As protein: CASSLSGDGYGYTF.